Listed below are T cell receptor beta chains from one sample, sequenced in a study of blood T cell repertoires in COVID-19. TCRdb's table, derived via immunoSEQ multiplex PCR, lists solely in-frame clones and lacks some. This sample carries around 130,000 clones, more than 80% of them seen once, and the ten largest clones take around 4%. Sample: peripheral blood. The source is a human donor in a cohort sampled during active COVID-19. CDR3s include the opening cysteine and the closing phenylalanine or tryptophan. Each record gives: D gene, J gene, V gene, clone size, CDR3 DNA, CDR3 protein. A D gene is named only where the DNA matches it firmly. Size is stated for part of the rows, as once, few or many counts, or as a class when the clone is expanded.

-,TRBJ2-1,TRBV11-3,-,TGTGCCAGCAGCTTTCGAAGATCTAGGAGGAATGAGCAGTTCTTC,CASSFRRSRRNEQFF
TRBD2,TRBJ2-1,TRBV6-2/TRBV6-3,-,TGTGCCAGCAGTTATTCGACTAGCGGGGGGCTTGAGCAGTTCTTC,CASSYSTSGGLEQFF
-,TRBJ2-1,TRBV2,-,TGTGCCAGCAGCTCTCCGGGACTTCACTCCTACAATGAGCAGTTCTTC,CASSSPGLHSYNEQFF
-,TRBJ2-7,TRBV18,-,TGTGCCAGCTCACCGACCGGAGCCCTCTACGAGCAGTACTTC,CASSPTGALYEQYF
TRBD2,TRBJ2-2,TRBV5-1,-,TGCGCCAGCAGATCCGGGACTAGCGGGAAAGGGACCGGGGAGCTGTTTTTT,CASRSGTSGKGTGELFF
-,TRBJ2-7,TRBV19,-,TGTGCCAGTAGGACCCAGGGGAATCCCTACGAGCAGTACTTC,CASRTQGNPYEQYF
-,TRBJ2-7,TRBV6-5,-,TGTGCCGCAGCCCGGGACTCCAAATACGAGCAGTACTTC,CAAARDSKYEQYF
-,TRBJ1-1,TRBV7-2,-,TGTGCCAGCAGCCTAGACAGGCTGAACACTGAAGCTTTCTTT,CASSLDRLNTEAFF
-,TRBJ1-1,TRBV30,few,TGTGCCTGGAACGGGGGTTTGAGGACTGAAGCTTTCTTT,CAWNGGLRTEAFF
-,TRBJ2-2,TRBV7-2,-,TGTGCCAGCAGCAGCAGATCCGGGGTCACCGGGGAGCTGTTTTTT,CASSSRSGVTGELFF
-,TRBJ2-1,TRBV6-2/TRBV6-3,once,TGTGCCAGCAGTTACGGTCTAGCATACAATGAGCAGTTCTTC,CASSYGLAYNEQFF
TRBD1,TRBJ2-5,TRBV29-1,-,TGCAGCGCCGTCCCCGGGACAGTGTTGACGACCCAGTACTTC,CSAVPGTVLTTQYF
-,TRBJ2-5,TRBV29-1,once,TGCAGCGTTGAAGTTATATCGGGGGAGACCCAGTACTTC,CSVEVISGETQYF
-,TRBJ2-3,TRBV20-1,-,TGCAGTGCTGGACTGACCCATACGCAGTATTTT,CSAGLTHTQYF
-,TRBJ1-4,TRBV11-3,-,TGTGCCAGCAGCTTGGAGGGGATCGGCGAAAAACTGTTTTTT,CASSLEGIGEKLFF
TRBD2,TRBJ2-1,TRBV9,-,TGTGCCAGCAGCGTAGGGACTAGCGGGATCGGTGAGCAGTTCTTC,CASSVGTSGIGEQFF
-,TRBJ1-1,TRBV4-3,-,TGCGCCAGCAGCCAAGAGTTGGGGAGCACTGAAGCTTTCTTT,CASSQELGSTEAFF
TRBD1,TRBJ1-2,TRBV29-1,-,TGCAGCGTAGTGACAGGGTCGAAAAACTATGGCTACACCTTC,CSVVTGSKNYGYTF
TRBD2,TRBJ2-6,TRBV19,once,TGTGCCACTAATAGGGGAGGGGCCGGGGCCAACGTCCTGACTTTC,CATNRGGAGANVLTF
TRBD1,TRBJ1-1,TRBV2,-,TGTGCCAGCAGGACAGGGTGGGGGAACACTGAAGCTTTCTTT,CASRTGWGNTEAFF
TRBD1,TRBJ1-2,TRBV11-2,-,TGTGCCAGCAGCCTAGCCGCGGGACAGGGGTTCTCTGGCTACACCTTC,CASSLAAGQGFSGYTF
TRBD1,TRBJ1-1,TRBV15,many,TGTGCCACCAGCAGTCCAGGGGGATCTGAAGCTTTCTTT,CATSSPGGSEAFF
TRBD2,TRBJ2-7,TRBV7-6,-,TGTGCCAGCGCTAGCGGGAATCTCGGGGAGCAGTACTTC,CASASGNLGEQYF